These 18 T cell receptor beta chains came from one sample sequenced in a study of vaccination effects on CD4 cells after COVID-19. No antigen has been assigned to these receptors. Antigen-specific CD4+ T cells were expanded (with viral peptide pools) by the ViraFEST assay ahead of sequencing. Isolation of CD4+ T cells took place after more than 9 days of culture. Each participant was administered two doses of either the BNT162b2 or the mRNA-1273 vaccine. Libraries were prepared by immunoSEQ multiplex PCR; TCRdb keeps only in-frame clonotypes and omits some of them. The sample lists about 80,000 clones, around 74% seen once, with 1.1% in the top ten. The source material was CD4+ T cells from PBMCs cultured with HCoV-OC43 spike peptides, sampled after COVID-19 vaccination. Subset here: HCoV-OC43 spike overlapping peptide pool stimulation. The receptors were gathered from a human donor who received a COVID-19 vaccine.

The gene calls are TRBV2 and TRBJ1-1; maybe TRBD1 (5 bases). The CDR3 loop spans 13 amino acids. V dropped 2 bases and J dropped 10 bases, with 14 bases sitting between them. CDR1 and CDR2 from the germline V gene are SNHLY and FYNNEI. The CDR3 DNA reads TGTGCCAGCAGTGAAAGAGGGGTCGGCGGAGCTTTCTTT. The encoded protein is CASSERGVGGAFF.

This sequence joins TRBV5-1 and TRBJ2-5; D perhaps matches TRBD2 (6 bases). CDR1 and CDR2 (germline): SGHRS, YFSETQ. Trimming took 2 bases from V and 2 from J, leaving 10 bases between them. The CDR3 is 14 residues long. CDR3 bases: TGCGCCAGCAGCTTTTCCGCGGGACAAGAGACCCAGTACTTC. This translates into CASSFSAGQETQYF.

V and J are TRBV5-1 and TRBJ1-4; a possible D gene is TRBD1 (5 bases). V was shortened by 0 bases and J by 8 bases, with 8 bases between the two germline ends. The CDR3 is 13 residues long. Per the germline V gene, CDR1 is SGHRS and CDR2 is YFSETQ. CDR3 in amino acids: CASSLVGVEKLFF. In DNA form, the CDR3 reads TGCGCCAGCAGCTTGGTAGGGGTCGAAAAACTGTTTTTT.

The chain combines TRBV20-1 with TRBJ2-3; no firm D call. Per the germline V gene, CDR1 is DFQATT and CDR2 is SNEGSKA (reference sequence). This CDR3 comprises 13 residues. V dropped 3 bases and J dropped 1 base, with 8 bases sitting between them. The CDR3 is CSASGSGTDTQYF. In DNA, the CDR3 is TGCAGTGCTAGTGGGTCCGGCACAGATACGCAGTATTTT.

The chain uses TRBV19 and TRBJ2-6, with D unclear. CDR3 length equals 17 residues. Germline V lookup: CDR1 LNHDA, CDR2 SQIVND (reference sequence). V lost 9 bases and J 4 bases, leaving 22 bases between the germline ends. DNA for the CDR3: TGTGCCAGCTCTCGGCCAACAATCGCCTCCGGGGCCAACGTCCTGACTTTC. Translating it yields CASSRPTIASGANVLTF.

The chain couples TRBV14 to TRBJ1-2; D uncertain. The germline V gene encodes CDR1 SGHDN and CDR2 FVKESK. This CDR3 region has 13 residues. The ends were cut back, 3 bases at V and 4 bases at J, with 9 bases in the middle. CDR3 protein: CASSHTRSYGYTF. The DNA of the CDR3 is TGTGCCAGCAGCCATACGAGGTCCTATGGCTACACCTTC.

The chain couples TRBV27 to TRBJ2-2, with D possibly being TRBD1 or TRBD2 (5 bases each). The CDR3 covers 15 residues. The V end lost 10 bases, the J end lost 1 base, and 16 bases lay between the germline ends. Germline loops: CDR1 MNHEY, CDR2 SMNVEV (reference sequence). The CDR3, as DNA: TGTGCCATCCCACACGAGAGGGGGAACACCGGGGAGCTGTTTTTT. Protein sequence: CAIPHERGNTGELFF.

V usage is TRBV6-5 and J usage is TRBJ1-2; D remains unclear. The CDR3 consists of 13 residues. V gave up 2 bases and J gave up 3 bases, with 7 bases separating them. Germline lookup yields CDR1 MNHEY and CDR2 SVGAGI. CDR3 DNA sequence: TGTGCCAGCAGTTACCAGAGATACTATGGCTACACCTTC. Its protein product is CASSYQRYYGYTF.

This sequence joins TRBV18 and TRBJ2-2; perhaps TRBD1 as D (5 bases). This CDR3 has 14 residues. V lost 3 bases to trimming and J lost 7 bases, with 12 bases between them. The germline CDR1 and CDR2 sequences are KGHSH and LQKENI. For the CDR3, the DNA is TGTGCCAGCTCACCTCGCAAGGGGCTCGGGGAGCTGTTTTTT. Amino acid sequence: CASSPRKGLGELFF.

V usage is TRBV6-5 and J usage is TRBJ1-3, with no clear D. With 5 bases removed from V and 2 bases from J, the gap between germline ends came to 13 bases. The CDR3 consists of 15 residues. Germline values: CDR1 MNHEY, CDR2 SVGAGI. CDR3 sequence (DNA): TGTGCCAGCAGTCCTAACTCCCTGGCTGGAAACACCATATATTTT. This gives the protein CASSPNSLAGNTIYF.

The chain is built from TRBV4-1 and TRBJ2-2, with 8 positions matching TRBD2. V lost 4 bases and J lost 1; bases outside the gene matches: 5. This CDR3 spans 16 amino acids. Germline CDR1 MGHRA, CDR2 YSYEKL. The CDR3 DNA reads TGCGCCAGCAGCCGCGGGGGGCTGGTGAACACCGGGGAGCTGTTTTTT. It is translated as CASSRGGLVNTGELFF.

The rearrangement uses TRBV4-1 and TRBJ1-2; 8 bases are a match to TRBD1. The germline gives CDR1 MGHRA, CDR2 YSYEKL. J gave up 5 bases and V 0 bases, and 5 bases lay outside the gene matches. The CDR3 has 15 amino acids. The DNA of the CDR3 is TGCGCCAGCAGCCAAGAGACAGGGGCCCTTTATGGCTACACCTTC. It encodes CASSQETGALYGYTF.

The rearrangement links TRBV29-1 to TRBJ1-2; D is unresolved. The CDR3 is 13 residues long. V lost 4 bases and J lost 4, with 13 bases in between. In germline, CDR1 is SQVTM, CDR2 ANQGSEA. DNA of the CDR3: TGCAGCGTTGTTGCGGGAGGCGGCTATGGCTACACCTTC. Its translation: CSVVAGGGYGYTF.

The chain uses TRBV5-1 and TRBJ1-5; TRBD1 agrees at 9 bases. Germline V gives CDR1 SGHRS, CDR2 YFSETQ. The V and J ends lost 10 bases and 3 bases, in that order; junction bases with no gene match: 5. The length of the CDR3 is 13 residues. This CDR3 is CAEQGAINQPQHF. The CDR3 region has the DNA TGCGCCGAACAGGGGGCCATCAATCAGCCCCAGCATTTT. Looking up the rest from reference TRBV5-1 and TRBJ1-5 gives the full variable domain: KAGVTQTPRYLIKTRGQQVTLSCSPISGHRSVSWYQQTPGQGLQFLFEYFSETQRNKGNFPGRFSGRQFSNSRSEMNVSTLELGDSALYLCAEQGAINQPQHFGDGTRLSIL.

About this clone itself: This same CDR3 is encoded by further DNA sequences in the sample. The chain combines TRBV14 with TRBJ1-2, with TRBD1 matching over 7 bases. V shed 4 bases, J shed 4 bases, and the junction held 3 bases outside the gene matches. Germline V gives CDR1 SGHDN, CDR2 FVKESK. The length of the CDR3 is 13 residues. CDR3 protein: CASSPGQSYGYTF. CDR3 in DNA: TGTGCCAGCAGCCCGGGACAGTCCTATGGCTACACCTTC.

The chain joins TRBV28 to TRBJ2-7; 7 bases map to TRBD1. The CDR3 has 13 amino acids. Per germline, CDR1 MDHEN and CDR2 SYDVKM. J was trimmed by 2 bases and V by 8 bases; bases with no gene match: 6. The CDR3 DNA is TGTGCCAGCTCCGACAGGGTTCCCTACGAGCAGTACGTC. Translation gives CASSDRVPYEQYV.

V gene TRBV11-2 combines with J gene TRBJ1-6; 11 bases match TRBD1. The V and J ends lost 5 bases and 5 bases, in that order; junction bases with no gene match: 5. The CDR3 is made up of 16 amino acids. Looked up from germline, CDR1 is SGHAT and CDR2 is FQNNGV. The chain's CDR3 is CASSPDRGRNNSPLHF. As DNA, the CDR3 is TGTGCCAGCAGCCCGGACAGGGGGCGCAATAATTCACCCCTCCACTTT.

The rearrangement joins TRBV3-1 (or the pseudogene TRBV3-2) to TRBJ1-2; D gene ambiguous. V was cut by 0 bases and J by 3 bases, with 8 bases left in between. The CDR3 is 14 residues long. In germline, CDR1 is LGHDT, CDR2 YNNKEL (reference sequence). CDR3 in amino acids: CASSQDRAYYGYTF. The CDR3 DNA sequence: TGTGCCAGCAGCCAAGACAGAGCCTACTATGGCTACACCTTC.